This T cell receptor beta chain was retrieved from a study of vaccination effects on CD4 cells after COVID-19. Study details: Following the second dose by a median of 72 days, the post-vaccine samples were obtained. A density of approximately 2.2 million PBMC per well was used; these cells were cultured with roughly 10 IU/ml IL-2 and about 9.5 ug/ml peptides.

Repertoires were generated with immunoSEQ multiplex PCR, while TCRdb's copy carries only in-frame clones and drops some. Of fewer than 75,000 clones in the sample, roughly 80% are singletons; the top ten hold 2.4%. It was after approximately 11 days of culture that CD4+ T cells were isolated. Participants completed two doses of the BNT162b2 or mRNA-1273 vaccine. As regards this clone: The antigen is unknown.

Germline lookup yields CDR1 MNHEY and CDR2 SMNVEV (reference sequence). This CDR3 contains 16 residues. The germline V and J ends were trimmed by 5 bases and 9 bases, with 20 bases remaining between them. Study-wide findings and caveats: The study, lacking early post-infection timepoints, had few convalescent patients. Clones arising from infection and from vaccination showed marked clonal contraction late after vaccination.

This specimen was CD4+ T cells from PBMCs cultured without peptide, taken after COVID-19 vaccination. The TCR was taken from a human donor who received a COVID-19 vaccine. V is TRBV27 and J is TRBJ1-6; D may be TRBD1 (6 bases). This CDR3 reads CASSPLGPDRSSPLHF. The CDR3 DNA sequence: TGTGCCAGCAGTCCGCTGGGACCCGACAGGAGTTCACCCCTCCACTTT.